These 18 T cell receptor beta chains originate from one sample sequenced in a study of T cell changes during pregnancy in multiple sclerosis. Profiling relied on immunoSEQ multiplex PCR, and the TCRdb table lists in-frame clones only, not all of them. The sample records 35,000 to 50,000 clones, 91% being singletons. The sample here was CD4+ T cells from peripheral blood mononuclear cells, taken in the third trimester of pregnancy. Receptors originate from a female donor in good health, enrolled as a control in a pregnancy study.

The chain uses TRBV29-1 and TRBJ1-2; TRBD1 agrees at 7 bases. Trimming took 5 bases from V and 5 from J; bases not matched to a gene: 11. The CDR3 runs 14 residues. Germline CDR1 is SQVTM and CDR2 is ANQGSEA. CDR3 sequence: CSVPPTRGKYGYTF. The CDR3 DNA is TGCAGCGTTCCCCCAACCAGGGGGAAATATGGCTACACCTTC.

The V gene is TRBV6-1, the J gene TRBJ2-5; 13 bases align to TRBD2. Per germline, CDR1 MNHNS and CDR2 SASEGT. The ends lost 2 bases at V and 2 bases at J; junction bases unmatched: 11. The CDR3 runs 19 residues. CDR3 loop: CASSERIGTSGARQETQYF. In DNA, the CDR3 is TGTGCCAGCAGTGAAAGGATAGGGACTAGCGGGGCACGACAAGAGACCCAGTACTTC.

The V call is TRBV30, the J call TRBJ1-5, with D unresolved. This CDR3 is built from 13 residues. V shed 7 bases and J shed 2 bases, with 12 bases lying between them. Germline-derived CDR1 and CDR2 are GTSNPN and SVGIG (reference sequence). The CDR3 sequence: CAFAGEGNQPQHF. For the CDR3, the DNA is TGTGCCTTTGCCGGGGAGGGCAATCAGCCCCAGCATTTT.

This clone was seen just once. The chain employs TRBV28 and TRBJ2-3; 9 nucleotides align to TRBD2. The CDR3 loop spans 15 amino acids. V gave up 4 bases and J gave up 7 bases; unmatched junction bases: 9. Per germline, CDR1 MDHEN and CDR2 SYDVKM. The CDR3 here is CASSSVASGINTQYF. CDR3 coding DNA: TGTGCCAGCAGTTCCGTAGCTAGCGGGATCAATACGCAGTATTTT.

This chain connects TRBV30 to TRBJ1-2, with no clear D. The CDR3 consists of 12 residues. Germline V gene lookup returns CDR1 GTSNPN and CDR2 SVGIG (reference sequence). Trimming stripped 1 base from V and 2 bases from J, with 5 bases between. The CDR3 DNA is TGTGCCTGGAGTGGCGGGAACTATGGCTACACCTTC. As protein: CAWSGGNYGYTF.

This clone appeared once. The CDR3 sequence is CASSTPFWTSANSRYTGELFF. For the CDR3, the DNA is TGTGCCAGTAGTACCCCTTTTTGGACTAGCGCTAACTCAAGGTACACCGGGGAGCTGTTTTTT. The V call is TRBV19, the J call TRBJ2-2, with 9 positions matching TRBD2. The CDR3 loop spans 21 amino acids. Unmatched junction bases numbered 21, after V lost 4 bases and J lost 3 bases. Germline V gives CDR1 LNHDA, CDR2 SQIVND (reference sequence).

The chain carries TRBV28 and TRBJ2-3, with 10 bases aligning to TRBD2. Germline V gives CDR1 MDHEN, CDR2 SYDVKM. V lost 5 bases, J lost 1 base, and 0 bases stayed unmatched. The CDR3 runs 14 residues. Here the CDR3 reads CASSLAGGTDTQYF. The CDR3 nucleotides are TGTGCCAGCAGTCTAGCGGGAGGCACAGATACGCAGTATTTT.

The rearrangement links TRBV21-1 to TRBJ2-2; the DNA was not used to check the table's D call, TRBD2. TRBV21-1 is a pseudogene segment. The CDR3 consists of 17 residues. CDR3 sequence (DNA): TGTGCCAGCAGCAAAGTGTCACTAGCGTCGAACACCGGGGAGCTGTTTTTT. Its protein product is CASSKVSLASNTGELFF.

V is TRBV29-1 and J is TRBJ2-1, with 11 bases that match TRBD1. Germline loops: CDR1 SQVTM, CDR2 ANQGSEA. V was clipped by 7 bases and J by 7 bases; unmatched bases: 6. The CDR3 has 13 amino acids. The CDR3 protein is CSAGQGAENEQFF. The CDR3 DNA is TGCAGCGCTGGACAGGGGGCGGAGAATGAGCAGTTCTTC.

V gene TRBV10-1 combines with J gene TRBJ2-2, with 11 bases fitting TRBD2. The CDR3 has 16 amino acids. With V trimmed by 2 bases and J by 5 bases, 4 bases remained unmatched. CDR1 is WNHNN, CDR2 SYGVQD, per germline (reference sequence). The CDR3 coding sequence is TGCGCCAGCAGTGAGGAAGCTAGCGGGGGGACCGGGGAGCTGTTTTTT. It codes for CASSEEASGGTGELFF.

This chain joins TRBV10-3 and TRBJ2-7, with TRBD1 matching 10 bases. This CDR3 region has 16 residues. CDR1 ENHRY and CDR2 SYGVKD come from the germline V gene. The V gene end was trimmed by 5 bases and the J gene end by 2 bases; junction bases not matched to a gene: 9. Here the CDR3 DNA reads TGTGCCATCAGTCACACGACAGGGGGCGGCACCTACGAGCAGTACTTC. Translating it yields CAISHTTGGGTYEQYF.

This chain links TRBV7-2 with TRBJ2-7; D unresolved. CDR3 length: 14 residues. Germline V gene lookup returns CDR1 SGHTA and CDR2 FQGNSA. Deletions cut 5 bases from V and 0 bases from J, with 11 bases between. The CDR3 loop reads CASSLQRSSYEQYF. The CDR3 DNA reads as TGTGCCAGCAGCCTCCAACGGAGCTCCTACGAGCAGTACTTC.

V and J are TRBV30 and TRBJ1-1, with 7 bases fitting TRBD1. V shed 1 base, J shed 1 base, and the junction held 0 bases outside the gene matches. The germline gives CDR1 GTSNPN, CDR2 SVGIG (reference sequence). The CDR3 runs to 13 residues. The CDR3 protein is CAWSGTGNTEAFF. CDR3 in DNA: TGTGCCTGGAGTGGGACAGGGAACACTGAAGCTTTCTTT.

This chain uses TRBV5-1 with TRBJ2-7; TRBD1 agrees at 12 bases. The CDR3 has 16 residues. CDR1 and CDR2 (germline): SGHRS, YFSETQ. V lost 4 bases, J lost 2 bases, and 7 bases stayed unmatched. CDR3 nucleotide sequence: TGCGCCAGCAGCCGGGGGACAGGGGGCCTTCCCTACGAGCAGTACTTC. It is translated as CASSRGTGGLPYEQYF.

V and J are TRBV15 and TRBJ2-7; D is uncertain. CDR3 size: 13 residues. Germline V gene lookup returns CDR1 LNHNV and CDR2 YYDKDF (reference sequence). The V end was cut by 5 bases, the J end by 4 bases, with 12 bases between. The CDR3, as DNA: TGTGCCACCAGCTTTGCGGTGCTGTACGAGCAGTACTTC. This translates into CATSFAVLYEQYF.

The genes are TRBV5-1 and TRBJ1-1; 7 bases align to TRBD1. The CDR3 is 17 residues long. Trimming at V came to 0 bases and at J to 8 bases, leaving 16 bases not matched to a gene. CDR1 and CDR2 (germline): SGHRS, YFSETQ. This CDR3 reads CASSLGVRGTYGEEAFF. In DNA form, the CDR3 reads TGCGCCAGCAGCTTGGGGGTCAGGGGGACCTATGGGGAAGAAGCTTTCTTT.

The V gene is TRBV19, the J gene TRBJ2-3; D gene uncertain. Trimming pared 3 bases from V and 0 bases from J, leaving 10 bases between. The CDR3 is 15 amino acids. Germline values: CDR1 LNHDA, CDR2 SQIVND (reference sequence). CDR3 in amino acids: CASSMEQLSTDTQYF. Written as DNA, the CDR3 is TGTGCCAGTAGTATGGAACAGCTTAGCACAGATACGCAGTATTTT.

The CDR3 DNA reads as TGTGCCAGCAGGGACTGGGTGGGGACAAACAATGAGCAGTTCTTC. Protein sequence: CASRDWVGTNNEQFF. The chain combines TRBV11-2 with TRBJ2-1; TRBD1 is a possible D gene (6 bases). This CDR3 is 15 amino acids long. CDR1 SGHAT and CDR2 FQNNGV come from the germline V gene. Trimming pared 6 bases from V and 5 bases from J, leaving 17 bases between.